This TCR beta chain was sequenced in a study of T cell changes during pregnancy in multiple sclerosis. Clones were sequenced by immunoSEQ multiplex PCR, and TCRdb holds only the in-frame ones, with some missing. The profile covers approximately 70,000 clones, with more than 90% appearing a single time and over 1% taken by the ten largest. There are 15 residues in the CDR3. Trimming left V 4 bases short and J 7 bases short, with 18 bases between. CDR1 is SGHTS and CDR2 is YDEGEE in the germline V gene. The receptor comes from a female donor with multiple sclerosis, enrolled in a pregnancy study. V is TRBV5-8 and J is TRBJ1-5; the D is unclear. Source: peripheral blood, taken in the third trimester of pregnancy. CDR3 in DNA: TGTGCCAGCAGCCCAGGCTACAAGAATGGACAGCCCCAGCATTTT. Translating gives CASSPGYKNGQPQHF.